This TCR beta chain was retrieved from a study of blood T cell repertoires in COVID-19. Study details: From the United States, Italy and Spain came samples of acute and convalescent COVID-19. In each case, the material was cDNA or gDNA derived from T cells, B-cell-depleted T cells, or PBMCs.

The CDR3 extends over 15 amino acids. After removal of 3 bases from V and 4 bases from J, the junction contained 7 bases not matched to a gene. Germline CDR1 SGHAT, CDR2 FQNNGV. Authors' processing steps: Amplifying reference gene primers gave estimates of nucleated cell counts. Here immunoSEQ multiplex PCR was the method, and the copy in TCRdb shows in-frame clones only, minus some. V, J and clone size reflect that table, while D and trimming were determined from the DNA. The data hold some 80,000 clones, with around 90% observed a single time. In its sample, this clone was seen a few times. What was sequenced was peripheral blood. The clonotype comes from a human donor in a cohort sampled during active COVID-19. This chain links TRBV11-2 with TRBJ2-5; 8 bases match TRBD2. CDR3 sequence (DNA): TGTGCCAGCAGCTTTTCCGGGGGGGCGGCAGAGACCCAGTACTTC. Translated: CASSFSGGAAETQYF.